The present T cell receptor (beta chain) was sequenced within a study of T cell responses to AZD1222 COVID-19 vaccine. The CDR3 totals 15 residues. CDR1 is MGHRA, CDR2 YSYEKL, per germline. The germline V and J ends were trimmed by 0 bases and 7 bases, with 16 bases remaining between them. Assay: immunoSEQ multiplex PCR; the TCRdb copy retains only in-frame clones and omits some. The table records around 210,000 clones, 94% of them present only once. The sequences come from peripheral blood, collected 28 days after the second dose of the MenACWY control vaccine. The receptor was isolated from an adult who received the MenACWY meningococcal vaccine as a control. This sequence joins TRBV4-1 and TRBJ2-7; D call uncertain. The CDR3 coding sequence is TGCGCCAGCAGCCAAGATATGAATTGGGCTGGGGAGCAGTACTTC. Translated: CASSQDMNWAGEQYF.